These 11 T cell receptor beta chains came from one sample sequenced in a study of blood T cell repertoires in COVID-19. Generated by immunoSEQ multiplex PCR, the TCRdb table keeps only in-frame clones and is missing some. In the table there are 160,000 or so clones, over 75% of which are singletons. The specimen sequenced was peripheral blood. The receptors originated from a man between 65 and 80 years old with active or convalescent COVID-19.

The chain uses TRBV11-2 and TRBJ2-7, with a weak D call TRBD1 (8 bases). This CDR3 contains 13 residues. V shed 5 bases and J shed 4 bases, with 12 bases lying between them. Germline V gene sequence: CDR1 SGHAT, CDR2 FQNNGV. The CDR3 DNA follows: TGTGCCAGCAGCACAGGGGGGGTTTACGAGCAGTACTTC. Its protein is CASSTGGVYEQYF.

V gene TRBV9 combines with J gene TRBJ2-7, with D possibly TRBD2 on 6 matching bases. The CDR3 length is 14 residues. V gave up 4 bases and J gave up 5 bases, with 16 bases separating them. Germline assignment: CDR1 SGDLS and CDR2 YYNGEE. The CDR3 loop is CASSPYGGSNEQYF. The CDR3, as DNA: TGTGCCAGCAGCCCTTATGGAGGGTCCAACGAGCAGTACTTC.

The chain uses TRBV9 and TRBJ1-4; the D gene is possibly TRBD1 (5 bases). This CDR3 region has 16 residues. V was trimmed by 0 bases and J by 6 bases, leaving 15 bases between them. Germline values: CDR1 SGDLS, CDR2 YYNGEE. CDR3 in amino acids: CASSVAAGQGDEKLFF. For the CDR3, the DNA is TGTGCCAGCAGCGTAGCAGCAGGTCAGGGTGATGAAAAACTGTTTTTT.

This rearrangement joins TRBV2 to TRBJ2-7; D perhaps matches TRBD2 (6 bases). Germline V gene lookup returns CDR1 SNHLY and CDR2 FYNNEI. There are 12 residues in the CDR3. V was pared by 8 bases and J by 2 bases, with 10 bases between. In nucleotides, the CDR3 is TGTGCCAGCGATGCGGGACCCTACGAGCAGTACTTC. It encodes CASDAGPYEQYF.

The chain uses TRBV5-1 and TRBJ1-1; the D gene is possibly TRBD1 (6 bases). Per germline, CDR1 SGHRS and CDR2 YFSETQ. This CDR3 region has 14 residues. Deletions cut 4 bases from V and 4 bases from J, with 14 bases between. CDR3 in DNA: TGCGCCAGCAGCCCCGCAGGGGACGGCACTGAAGCTTTCTTT. Translation: CASSPAGDGTEAFF.

The gene calls are TRBV3-1 (or the pseudogene TRBV3-2) and TRBJ1-2, with D uncertain. The germline V gene encodes CDR1 LGHDT and CDR2 YNNKEL (reference sequence). The CDR3 has 15 residues. Trimming pared 0 bases from V and 8 bases from J, leaving 16 bases between. The CDR3 here is CASSQDLENSGGYTF. For the CDR3, the DNA is TGTGCCAGCAGCCAAGATCTCGAAAACAGCGGAGGCTACACCTTC.

This clone occurred many times. This chain uses TRBV5-1 with TRBJ1-1, with 9 nucleotides matching TRBD1. V was pared by 4 bases and J by 11 bases, with 9 bases of the junction left unmatched. Germline loops: CDR1 SGHRS, CDR2 YFSETQ. The CDR3 spans 13 residues. The CDR3 nucleotides are TGCGCCAGCAGCCGTGGGACAGGGAGTTGGGCTTTCTTT. It codes for CASSRGTGSWAFF.

The V gene is TRBV6-5, the J gene TRBJ1-1; D is unclear. The V gene lost 2 bases and the J gene lost 0 bases, with 13 bases spanning the gap. CDR1 and CDR2 (germline): MNHEY, SVGAGI. CDR3 length: 16 residues. The CDR3 coding sequence is TGTGCCAGCAGTTACAACGTCGGACTGATGAACACTGAAGCTTTCTTT. It encodes CASSYNVGLMNTEAFF.

This clone was counted a few times. The J gene is TRBJ1-2, the V gene TRBV30; 8 positions match TRBD1. V shed 3 bases, J shed 8 bases, and the junction held 8 bases outside the gene matches. From germline, CDR1 is GTSNPN and CDR2 SVGIG (reference sequence). The CDR3 contains 13 residues. The CDR3 reads CAWRGQAHGGYTF. The CDR3 nucleotides are TGTGCCTGGAGGGGACAGGCACACGGGGGCTACACCTTC.

The chain couples TRBV14 to TRBJ2-2; 7 bases align to TRBD1. Trimming at V came to 0 bases and at J to 5 bases, leaving 12 bases not matched to a gene. The CDR3 is 18 residues long. The germline CDR1 and CDR2 sequences are SGHDN and FVKESK. The DNA for the CDR3 is TGTGCCAGCAGCCAAGATTTCCGGGACAGCCGGGTTACCGGGGAGCTGTTTTTT. This encodes CASSQDFRDSRVTGELFF.

The V and J genes are TRBV3-1 (or the pseudogene TRBV3-2) and TRBJ1-3; D perhaps matches TRBD1 (5 bases). Trimming took 3 bases from V and 0 from J, leaving 15 bases between them. This CDR3 spans 17 amino acids. From germline, CDR1 is LGHDT and CDR2 YNNKEL (reference sequence). Here the CDR3 DNA reads TGTGCCAGCAGCCAGCTAGACAGATCACCCTCTGGAAACACCATATATTTT. Amino acids: CASSQLDRSPSGNTIYF.